A single sample is the source of the 17 T cell receptor beta chains below, sequenced in a study of identical twins. TCRdb re-derived calls from the 5' RACE reads in MiXCR, one entry per CDR3 protein. The profile shows hundreds of thousands of distinct CDR3 sequences, over 9% of them singletons. These data also featured in a second study, about yellow fever vaccine responses in identical twins.

Sequenced: PBMCs. These receptors all come from a woman aged 18-35 years in good health.

This clonotype has only a few counts. The gene calls are TRBV12-3 or TRBV12-4 and TRBJ2-1; 8 bases map to TRBD2. The CDR3 covers 15 residues. The V gene end was trimmed by 5 bases and the J gene end by 9 bases; junction bases not matched to a gene: 12. The CDR3 region has the DNA TGTGCCAGCAGTCTAAAAGCGGGAGTCTCGGTTGAGCAGTTCTTC. Translated, it gives CASSLKAGVSVEQFF.

The chain uses TRBV12-3 or TRBV12-4 and TRBJ2-2; D ambiguous. Deletions cut 10 bases from V and 1 base from J, with 16 bases between. The CDR3 runs 15 residues. The CDR3, as DNA: TGTGCCACCAATTACGCCTTCGGGAACACCGGGGAGCTGTTTTTT. Residues: CATNYAFGNTGELFF.

This clonotype has more than one count but fewer than ten. The V and J genes are TRBV15 and TRBJ2-7, with D possibly called TRBD1 or TRBD2 (5 bases each). Germline loops: CDR1 LNHNV, CDR2 YYDKDF (reference sequence). The CDR3 runs to 15 residues. The V and J ends lost 0 bases and 4 bases respectively, with 13 bases between them. CDR3: CATSRETTGAYEQYF. The CDR3 bases are TGTGCCACCAGCAGAGAAACGACCGGGGCTTACGAGCAGTACTTC.

In this sample, this clonotype turned up a few times. The chain couples TRBV5-1 to TRBJ2-1; 7 bases are shared with TRBD2. CDR3 length: 15 residues. The V segment lost 2 bases and the J segment 6 bases; nucleotides outside the gene matches: 8. Germline CDR1 SGHRS, CDR2 YFSETQ. The CDR3: CASSLSGGSPNEQFF. CDR3 in DNA: TGCGCCAGCAGCTTATCTGGCGGGAGCCCCAATGAGCAGTTCTTC.

This clonotype showed up just a few times. This rearrangement joins TRBV29-1 to TRBJ2-2; 9 bases are shared with TRBD2. The junction had 5 bases not matched to a gene; V was cut back by 6 bases and J by 3 bases. The CDR3 sequence is 14 residues long. Germline-derived CDR1 and CDR2 are SQVTM and ANQGSEA. CDR3 coding DNA: TGCAGCGTAAAGCGGGAGGAGGACACCGGGGAGCTGTTTTTT. It codes for CSVKREEDTGELFF.

This clonotype has just a few counts. The V and J genes are TRBV7-3 and TRBJ2-3; tentatively, D is TRBD2 (6 bases). V was clipped by 7 bases and J by 2 bases, with 13 bases between them. Germline V gene data show CDR1 as SGHTA and CDR2 as FQGTGA. The CDR3 loop spans 14 amino acids. DNA of the CDR3: TGTGCCAGCAATCCCGGGCGGGACACAGATACGCAGTATTTT. Its protein is CASNPGRDTDTQYF.

Ten or more counts support this clonotype. This chain joins TRBV12-3 or TRBV12-4 and TRBJ2-5; no definite D call. Between the trimmed V and J ends, which lost 8 bases and 5 bases, there was a span of 12 bases. CDR3 length: 12 amino acids. The CDR3 nucleotides read TGTGCCAGCCGGAGAAATAGCGAGACCCAGTACTTC. Translating gives CASRRNSETQYF.

The V gene is TRBV28, the J gene TRBJ2-7; D gene unclear. Germline V CDR1 and CDR2: MDHEN, SYDVKM. There are 13 residues in the CDR3. The V end was cut by 6 bases, the J end by 3 bases, with 12 bases between. CDR3 loop: CASSSYRYYEQYV. CDR3 DNA sequence: TGTGCCAGCAGCTCCTACCGATACTACGAGCAGTACGTC.

This clonotype was detected many times. The chain recombines TRBV5-5 with TRBJ2-2, with TRBD1 identical over 10 bases. This CDR3 region has 15 residues. Trimming took 4 bases from V and 8 from J; bases not matched to a gene: 8. The V gene's germline CDR1 is SGHKS and CDR2 YYEKEE (reference sequence). The CDR3: CASSNSGTGVGELFF. The CDR3 DNA is TGTGCCAGCAGCAACTCCGGGACAGGGGTAGGGGAGCTGTTTTTT.

The table lists this clonotype with many counts. The chain joins TRBV5-1 to TRBJ2-2, with no clear D. V was shortened by 3 bases and J by 7 bases, with 10 bases between the two germline ends. The CDR3 runs to 13 residues. CDR1 and CDR2 (germline): SGHRS, YFSETQ. As DNA, the CDR3 is TGCGCCAGCAGCTCGGTGCCCCGCGGGGAGCTGTTTTTT. Translating it yields CASSSVPRGELFF. The full variable domain, completed using reference TRBV5-1 and TRBJ2-2, is KAGVTQTPRYLIKTRGQQVTLSCSPISGHRSVSWYQQTPGQGLQFLFEYFSETQRNKGNFPGRFSGRQFSNSRSEMNVSTLELGDSALYLCASSSVPRGELFFGEGSRLTVL.

The chain recombines TRBV6-5 with TRBJ2-7; TRBD1 aligns across 8 bases. V was clipped by 4 bases and J by 3 bases; unmatched bases: 8. Germline V gene lookup returns CDR1 MNHEY and CDR2 SVGAGI. This CDR3 is built from 15 residues. The CDR3 spells CASSSDRGGFYEQYF. The CDR3 DNA sequence: TGTGCCAGCAGTTCAGACAGGGGAGGTTTCTACGAGCAGTACTTC.

This chain joins TRBV6-5 and TRBJ1-2; 7 positions agree with TRBD1. Trimming took 4 bases from V and 0 from J; bases not matched to a gene: 11. Germline V gene sequence: CDR1 MNHEY, CDR2 SVGAGI. This CDR3 has 17 amino acids. CDR3 in DNA: TGTGCCAGCAGTTCGGACTGGACAGGCCCAGCTAACTATGGCTACACCTTC. It specifies CASSSDWTGPANYGYTF.

This clonotype was found a few times. The J gene is TRBJ2-1, the V gene TRBV5-1; TRBD1 agrees at 10 bases. Trimming cost V 9 bases and J 1 base; bases outside gene matches: 7. Looked up from germline, CDR1 is SGHRS and CDR2 is YFSETQ. The CDR3 length is 15 residues. The CDR3 loop reads CAILPGQGSYNEQFF. The CDR3, as DNA: TGCGCCATTCTGCCGGGACAGGGGTCCTACAATGAGCAGTTCTTC. The entire variable domain, with the rest obtained from reference TRBV5-1 and TRBJ2-1, is as follows: KAGVTQTPRYLIKTRGQQVTLSCSPISGHRSVSWYQQTPGQGLQFLFEYFSETQRNKGNFPGRFSGRQFSNSRSEMNVSTLELGDSALYLCAILPGQGSYNEQFFGPGTRLTVL.

This clonotype was found many times. The chain is built from TRBV6-6 and TRBJ2-3; no definite D call. Germline V gives CDR1 MNHNY, CDR2 SVGAGI (reference sequence). The germline V and J ends were trimmed by 8 bases and 5 bases, with 8 bases remaining between them. This CDR3 region has 11 residues. CDR3 loop: CASGSGDTQYF. DNA for the CDR3: TGTGCCAGCGGGTCGGGAGATACGCAGTATTTT.

This clonotype came up a few times. Here the CDR3 DNA reads TGTGCCAGTAGTATTGGCCTGGCAGACTATAGCAATCAGCCCCAGCATTTT. Translated: CASSIGLADYSNQPQHF. The chain employs TRBV19 and TRBJ1-5; no clear D gene. Germline V CDR1 and CDR2: LNHDA, SQIVND (reference sequence). With 3 bases removed from V and 0 bases from J, the gap between germline ends came to 15 bases. The CDR3 runs to 17 residues.

A few counts support this clonotype. V usage is TRBV12-3 or TRBV12-4 and J usage is TRBJ2-7, with D possibly TRBD2 on 6 matching bases. V shed 7 bases and J shed 3 bases, with 16 bases lying between them. This CDR3 spans 14 amino acids. The DNA for the CDR3 is TGTGCCAGCACCAAAGCGGTGGGGGGCTACGAGCAGTACTTC. Its protein product is CASTKAVGGYEQYF.

This clonotype was observed at least ten times. The rearrangement joins TRBV20-1 to TRBJ2-2, with D maybe TRBD1 (5 bases). Germline CDR1 reads DFQATT; CDR2 reads SNEGSKA (reference sequence). Trimming stripped 6 bases from V and 3 bases from J, with 11 bases between. The CDR3 length is 13 residues. The CDR3 sequence is CSAGPGYTGELFF. CDR3 nucleotide sequence: TGCAGTGCCGGACCAGGGTACACCGGGGAGCTGTTTTTT.